This T cell receptor (beta chain) was sequenced during a study of shared clonotypes between healthy human individuals. Findings and limits, study-wide: Non-shared clonotypes had lower generation probabilities than clonotypes shared by all four sorted-subset donors.

Germline V lookup: CDR1 SGHTA, CDR2 FQGTGA. The CDR3 length is 16 residues. V was trimmed by 5 bases and J by 0 bases, leaving 14 bases between them. Both subsets, CD45RA+ naive and CD45RA-negative memory, were split from the CD4+ cells. Here immunoSEQ multiplex PCR was the method, and the copy in TCRdb shows in-frame clones only, minus some. Among roughly 1.5 million clones listed, 95% to 99% were seen once. Points on this clone: Its antigen is undetermined.

The material sequenced was naive CD4+ T cells sorted from blood. The subset: CD45RA+ positively selected. The chain recombines TRBV7-3 with TRBJ1-3, with D hard to call. This receptor was identified in a man under 40 in good health. The CDR3 loop reads CASSLQTVSSGNTIYF. CDR3 nucleotides: TGTGCCAGCAGCCTCCAAACGGTGTCCTCTGGAAACACCATATATTTT.